Below are 16 T cell receptor beta chains sequenced from a single sample in a study of blood T cell repertoires in COVID-19 (dated by TCRdb to the early 2020s). The receptor library was made with the immunoSEQ multiplex PCR assay. The immuneACCESS repertoire file appears here via TCRdb, limited to in-frame rearrangements. These files lack a portion of the clones; in checked studies, under half of the deficit traces to unresolved V genes, and the cause of the others is not known. The sample has fewer than 200,000 clones on record, about 88% of them singletons. The ten most abundant clones make up less than 2% of the sample. The source material was peripheral blood. These receptors came from a young man who had recovered from COVID-19.

This clone was detected once. This chain connects TRBV7-6 to TRBJ2-3, with 7 bases identical to TRBD2. The CDR3 covers 13 residues. The V and J ends lost 6 bases and 1 base, in that order; junction bases with no gene match: 1. The germline gives CDR1 SGHVS, CDR2 FNYEAQ. CDR3 sequence (DNA): TGTGCCAGCAGGCTAGCGGGCACAGATACGCAGTATTTT. It encodes CASRLAGTDTQYF. The whole variable domain, filled in from reference TRBV7-6 and TRBJ2-3, reads GAGVSQSPRYKVTKRGQDVALRCDPISGHVSLYWYRQALGQGPEFLTYFNYEAQQDKSGLPNDRFSAERPEGSISTLTIQRTEQRDSAMYRCASRLAGTDTQYFGPGTRLTVL.

The V and J genes are TRBV5-5 and TRBJ2-7; 10 nucleotides match TRBD1. This CDR3 has 16 residues. Trimming cost V 3 bases and J 1 base; bases outside gene matches: 7. Germline V lookup: CDR1 SGHKS, CDR2 YYEKEE (reference sequence). The CDR3 spells CASSSGRQGASYEQYF. The CDR3 DNA sequence: TGTGCCAGCAGCTCGGGGCGACAGGGGGCATCCTACGAGCAGTACTTC.

The rearrangement joins TRBV5-1 to TRBJ1-3, with D perhaps matching TRBD1 (5 bases). Germline V lookup: CDR1 SGHRS, CDR2 YFSETQ. This CDR3 has 18 residues. With 1 base removed from V and 0 bases from J, the gap between germline ends came to 17 bases. Here the CDR3 DNA reads TGCGCCAGCAGCTTGTCAGGGCAGGGCTCGTCCTCTGGAAACACCATATATTTT. Its protein product is CASSLSGQGSSSGNTIYF.

The chain links TRBV11-2 to TRBJ1-2, with D possibly matching TRBD1 (5 bases). With 3 bases removed from V and 5 bases from J, the gap between germline ends came to 28 bases. This CDR3 region has 19 residues. Germline V CDR1 and CDR2: SGHAT, FQNNGV. The CDR3 sequence is CASSFPTGGVSRGPYGYTF. For the CDR3, the DNA is TGTGCCAGCAGCTTTCCAACGGGGGGGGTTTCCCGGGGTCCTTATGGCTACACCTTC.

V gene TRBV7-2 combines with J gene TRBJ1-2, with unresolved D. This CDR3 is 14 amino acids long. The germline CDR1 and CDR2 sequences are SGHTA and FQGNSA. Trimming cost V 2 bases and J 10 bases, with 17 bases left between them. The CDR3: CASSLRGLEEYYTF. CDR3 coding DNA: TGTGCCAGCAGCTTAAGAGGCCTCGAAGAGTACTACACCTTC.

This rearrangement joins TRBV7-2 to TRBJ2-1; 9 nucleotides agree with TRBD2. Germline CDR1 is SGHTA and CDR2 is FQGNSA. J gave up 7 bases and V 5 bases, and 9 bases lay outside the gene matches. The CDR3 covers 15 residues. The CDR3 protein is CASSPLRTSANEQFF. The DNA for the CDR3 is TGTGCCAGCAGCCCCCTGAGGACTAGCGCGAATGAGCAGTTCTTC.

The V gene is TRBV27, the J gene TRBJ1-5; 11 nucleotides line up with TRBD1. V gave up 5 bases and J gave up 1 base; unmatched junction bases: 10. This CDR3 contains 18 residues. Germline assignment: CDR1 MNHEY and CDR2 SMNVEV (reference sequence). CDR3 DNA sequence: TGTGCCAGCAGTCGCCAATTAGGGACAGGGGGGAGCAATCAGCCCCAGCATTTT. Its protein product is CASSRQLGTGGSNQPQHF.

The CDR3 DNA is TGTGCCAGCAGTTTTGGGGGAGGGAACACAGATACGCAGTATTTT. Amino acids: CASSFGGGNTDTQYF. The chain links TRBV27 to TRBJ2-3; 7 bases are a match to TRBD2. The CDR3 is 15 residues long. CDR1 is MNHEY, CDR2 SMNVEV, per germline (reference sequence). V dropped 3 bases and J dropped 2; count of bases not matched to a gene: 5.

This chain links TRBV13 with TRBJ2-5; 14 nucleotides agree with TRBD2. Germline loops: CDR1 PRHDT, CDR2 FYEKMQ (reference sequence). The V gene end was trimmed by 1 base and the J gene end by 2 bases; junction bases not matched to a gene: 9. CDR3 size: 19 residues. CDR3 region: CASSLESRLAGGIQETQYF. The CDR3 DNA reads TGTGCCAGCAGCTTAGAATCGCGACTAGCGGGAGGGATACAAGAGACCCAGTACTTC.

The chain joins TRBV5-1 to TRBJ2-7; D gene unclear. The CDR3 extends over 14 amino acids. Between the trimmed V and J ends, which lost 4 bases and 2 bases, there was a span of 13 bases. The germline gives CDR1 SGHRS, CDR2 YFSETQ. The CDR3 DNA is TGCGCCAGCAGCCCCGACCTAGTAGCCTACGAGCAGTACTTC. Amino acid sequence: CASSPDLVAYEQYF.

The rearrangement links TRBV6-2 or TRBV6-3 to TRBJ1-2; weak D call: TRBD1 (6 bases). Germline loops: CDR1 MNHEY, CDR2 SVGEGT. Trimming shortened V by 6 bases and J by 6 bases, and 20 bases separated the two germline ends. The CDR3 spans 15 residues. The DNA for the CDR3 is TGTGCCAGCAGCCGTGAACAGGGCATATTGGATGGCTACACCTTC. Its protein product is CASSREQGILDGYTF.

This chain links TRBV7-3 with TRBJ2-3, with D possibly being TRBD2 (5 bases). The germline gives CDR1 SGHTA, CDR2 FQGTGA. The germline V and J ends were trimmed by 2 bases and 0 bases, with 9 bases remaining between them. The CDR3 runs 15 residues. The CDR3 DNA follows: TGTGCCAGCAGCTTAGTCGGACTGAGCACAGATACGCAGTATTTT. It codes for CASSLVGLSTDTQYF.

The sample holds one count of this clone. The chain employs TRBV6-1 and TRBJ1-5, with D hard to call. Trimming shortened V by 2 bases and J by 3 bases, and 8 bases separated the two germline ends. CDR3 length equals 14 residues. CDR1 is MNHNS and CDR2 is SASEGT in the germline V gene. The CDR3 reads CASSEPSPNQPQHF. The CDR3 DNA reads TGTGCCAGCAGTGAACCCTCTCCCAATCAGCCCCAGCATTTT.

The chain combines TRBV4-3 with TRBJ1-4; tentative D call: TRBD1 (5 bases). V lost 0 bases, J lost 7 bases, and 18 bases lay in between. The length of the CDR3 is 17 residues. Germline V gene lookup returns CDR1 LGHNA and CDR2 YSLEER. CDR3 residues: CASSQEMSRGGREKLFF. CDR3 nucleotide sequence: TGCGCCAGCAGCCAAGAAATGTCCCGGGGGGGACGTGAAAAACTGTTTTTT.

The J gene is TRBJ1-2, the V gene TRBV5-6, with 9 bases identical to TRBD1. This CDR3 contains 14 residues. The germline CDR1 and CDR2 sequences are SGHDT and YYEEEE. V dropped 2 bases and J dropped 7; count of bases not matched to a gene: 6. The CDR3 reads CASSFTGTGFGYTF. CDR3 bases: TGTGCCAGCAGCTTCACAGGGACAGGGTTTGGCTACACCTTC.

The chain links TRBV2 to TRBJ2-3; 14 bases match TRBD2. The junction had 15 bases not matched to a gene; V was cut back by 8 bases and J by 5 bases. The germline CDR1 and CDR2 sequences are SNHLY and FYNNEI. This CDR3 spans 18 amino acids. The CDR3 coding sequence is TGTGCCAGCCGGAGGACTAGCGGGAGGACCTCCGGGGGAGATACGCAGTATTTT. This gives the protein CASRRTSGRTSGGDTQYF.